This T cell receptor beta chain is drawn from a study of T cell repertoires in cytomegalovirus infection. Study context: Public TCR beta signatures indicated both CMV infection and matching HLA type.

Regarding this clonotype: The antigen is not known.

This CDR3 has 12 amino acids. The germline gives CDR1 SGHNT, CDR2 YENEEA. Deletions cut 4 bases from V and 6 bases from J, with 7 bases between. TCRdb fed the reads into MiXCR, producing one record per CDR3 protein. The sample records more than 400,000 distinct CDR3 sequences, less than 30% being singletons. Broader study findings: HLA-C-restricted, CMV-specific TCR beta clonotypes were dominant ex vivo. CMV carriers having the relevant HLA were flagged by cumulative public TCR beta family frequency.

This TCR came from a human donor in good health (CMV status not recorded). Some clones in this sample may be carry-over from other donors' samples. What was sequenced was PBMCs. This chain connects TRBV11-3 to TRBJ2-1; D not resolved. The CDR3 DNA reads TGTGCCAGCAGCTGGATCCGCAATGAGCAGTTCTTC. It yields the protein CASSWIRNEQFF.